The 11 T cell receptor beta chains reported below all come from one sample, sequenced in a study of blood T cell repertoires in COVID-19. Only in-frame clones appear in the TCRdb table, and some are missing; sequencing was by immunoSEQ multiplex PCR. The sample includes over 350,000 clones, approximately 88% of them seen just once. The source material was PBMCs or T cells enriched from blood (not recorded which). These receptors all come from a woman under 40 with acute COVID-19.

The V call is TRBV5-1, the J call TRBJ1-2; D might be TRBD1 (6 bases). The CDR3 totals 17 residues. The germline V and J ends were trimmed by 0 bases and 1 base, with 16 bases remaining between them. The germline V gene has CDR1 SGHRS and CDR2 YFSETQ. This CDR3 is CASSLDRATTLNYGYTF. The CDR3 region has the DNA TGCGCCAGCAGCTTGGACAGGGCCACGACCCTTAACTATGGCTACACCTTC.

J is TRBJ1-5 and V is TRBV7-2, with D possibly TRBD1 on 5 matching bases. Trimming took 3 bases from V and 7 from J, leaving 13 bases between them. The CDR3 covers 14 residues. The germline CDR1 and CDR2 sequences are SGHTA and FQGNSA. CDR3 protein: CASSFPGDRQPQHF. Written as DNA, the CDR3 is TGTGCCAGCAGCTTCCCGGGGGACCGGCAGCCCCAGCATTTT.

V is TRBV4-1 and J is TRBJ1-4, with unresolved D. The CDR3 loop spans 16 amino acids. V shed 4 bases and J shed 6 bases, with 18 bases lying between them. The germline V gene encodes CDR1 MGHRA and CDR2 YSYEKL. CDR3 nucleotides: TGCGCCAGCAGCCTAATCGCCGGGGTCTCATATGAAAAACTGTTTTTT. It encodes CASSLIAGVSYEKLFF.

The rearrangement uses TRBV12-3 or TRBV12-4 and TRBJ1-2; D perhaps matches TRBD1 (5 bases). Trimming left V 3 bases short and J 6 bases short, with 8 bases between. The CDR3 totals 12 residues. CDR3 protein: CASSFSGNGYTF. The CDR3 nucleotides read TGTGCCAGCAGTTTTTCAGGGAATGGCTACACCTTC.

This sequence joins TRBV7-7 and TRBJ2-7; D gene uncertain. The CDR3 runs 13 residues. Germline V CDR1 and CDR2: SSHAT, FNYEAQ (reference sequence). Trimming left V 2 bases short and J 3 bases short, with 8 bases between. This CDR3 reads CASSLLPRYEQYF. The CDR3 region has the DNA TGTGCCAGCAGCTTACTACCTCGCTACGAGCAGTACTTC.

The chain combines TRBV30 with TRBJ1-2; D ambiguous. The length of the CDR3 is 14 residues. V was pared by 3 bases and J by 6 bases, with 17 bases between. The germline CDR1 and CDR2 sequences are GTSNPN and SVGIG (reference sequence). The CDR3 nucleotides are TGTGCCTGGAGCATCGATAACAGCCAGAATGGCTACACCTTC. Residues: CAWSIDNSQNGYTF.

V gene TRBV10-1 combines with J gene TRBJ1-5, with TRBD1 matching over 9 bases. This CDR3 contains 16 residues. Per the germline V gene, CDR1 is WNHNN and CDR2 is SYGVQD (reference sequence). Losses at the gene ends were 2 bases for V and 2 bases for J; bases not matched to a gene: 4. CDR3 sequence: CASSEIWTGGNQPQHF. The DNA of the CDR3 is TGCGCCAGCAGTGAGATTTGGACAGGGGGCAATCAGCCCCAGCATTTT.

V is TRBV5-6 and J is TRBJ2-5; the D gene is possibly TRBD1 (6 bases). The CDR3 spans 14 residues. The V and J ends lost 4 bases and 5 bases respectively, with 15 bases between them. Germline CDR1 SGHDT, CDR2 YYEEEE. CDR3: CASSPGQLVETQYF. CDR3 in DNA: TGTGCCAGCAGCCCCGGACAGTTAGTGGAGACCCAGTACTTC. The complete variable domain, with remaining parts taken from reference TRBV5-6 and TRBJ2-5, reads DAGVTQSPTHLIKTRGQQVTLRCSPKSGHDTVSWYQQALGQGPQFIFQYYEEEERQRGNFPDRFSGHQFPNYSSELNVNALLLGDSALYLCASSPGQLVETQYFGPGTRLLVL.

This chain uses TRBV7-2 with TRBJ1-2, with D possibly TRBD1 on 5 matching bases. Between the trimmed V and J ends, which lost 1 base and 8 bases, there was a span of 14 bases. The length of the CDR3 is 14 residues. Germline V CDR1 and CDR2: SGHTA, FQGNSA. CDR3 protein: CASSLDSRVGGYTF. For the CDR3, the DNA is TGTGCCAGCAGCTTAGATAGCAGGGTTGGCGGCTACACCTTC. Full variable domain (outside the CDR3, taken from reference TRBV7-2 and TRBJ1-2): GAGVSQSPSNKVTEKGKDVELRCDPISGHTALYWYRQSLGQGLEFLIYFQGNSAPDKSGLPSDRFSAERTGGSVSTLTIQRTQQEDSAVYLCASSLDSRVGGYTFGSGTRLTVV.

The rearrangement joins TRBV5-6 to TRBJ2-1, with D perhaps matching TRBD1 (6 bases). Germline V gives CDR1 SGHDT, CDR2 YYEEEE. V was trimmed by 0 bases and J by 8 bases, leaving 15 bases between them. CDR3 length equals 15 residues. The CDR3 reads CASSLVGEGVDEQFF. Here the CDR3 DNA reads TGTGCCAGCAGCTTGGTCGGAGAGGGGGTCGATGAGCAGTTCTTC.

The chain couples TRBV29-1 to TRBJ1-1; D possibly corresponds to TRBD1 (6 bases). The CDR3 runs 14 residues. Germline V CDR1 and CDR2: SQVTM, ANQGSEA. V was cut by 5 bases and J by 4 bases, with 17 bases left in between. The CDR3 DNA is TGCAGCGTTCTCAGTGTAAGGGGGAGCACTGAAGCTTTCTTT. Translated: CSVLSVRGSTEAFF.